Shown below are 10 T cell receptor beta chains from a single sample sequenced in a study of blood T cells in healthy people across ages. Through a sample-barcoded 5' primer and a J-beta primer mix, a second PCR was run for 7 to 11 cycles. MiXCR, run by TCRdb on the 5' RACE reads, gives a single entry per CDR3 protein. The repertoire holds approximately 800,000 distinct CDR3 sequences, with roughly 46% as singletons. Sequences were obtained from blood. All receptors derive from a man at least 80 years old in good health.

The chain is built from TRBV7-2 and TRBJ2-1; D unclear. The CDR3 sequence is 14 residues long. Germline V gene lookup returns CDR1 SGHTA and CDR2 FQGNSA. V lost 7 bases and J 0 bases, leaving 10 bases between the germline ends. The CDR3 DNA reads TGTGCCAGCACTGGAACGAGCTCCTACAATGAGCAGTTCTTC. Amino acids: CASTGTSSYNEQFF. The full variable domain, its missing parts supplied by reference TRBV7-2 and TRBJ2-1, is GAGVSQSPSNKVTEKGKDVELRCDPISGHTALYWYRQSLGQGLEFLIYFQGNSAPDKSGLPSDRFSAERTGGSVSTLTIQRTQQEDSAVYLCASTGTSSYNEQFFGPGTRLTVL.

The chain couples TRBV3-1 to TRBJ2-7; 7 nucleotides line up with TRBD2. CDR1 LGHDT and CDR2 YNNKEL come from the germline V gene (reference sequence). Trimming cost V 0 bases and J 6 bases; bases outside gene matches: 8. This CDR3 spans 15 amino acids. The CDR3 loop is CASSQEGEGGREQYF. The CDR3 nucleotides read TGTGCCAGCAGCCAAGAGGGAGAGGGAGGGCGCGAGCAGTACTTC.

On this clonotype itself: A much larger clone sits a single nucleotide away, making a read error possible. V gene TRBV20-1 combines with J gene TRBJ2-5; 10 bases map to TRBD2. The germline gives CDR1 DFQATT, CDR2 SNEGSKA (reference sequence). The CDR3 is 17 amino acids. J lost 11 bases, V lost 3 bases, and 21 bases had no gene match. The CDR3 loop is CSASPSGRSIMDNEQYF. In DNA form, the CDR3 reads TGCAGTGCTAGCCCTAGCGGGAGAAGTATTATGGACAATGAGCAGTACTTC.

This clonotype was seen only a few times. The genes are TRBV3-1 and TRBJ1-1; TRBD1 matches at 8 bases. V was pared by 5 bases and J by 4 bases, with 12 bases of the junction left unmatched. CDR1 LGHDT and CDR2 YNNKEL come from the germline V gene (reference sequence). This CDR3 has 16 residues. The CDR3 sequence is CASSTRTGWGGTEAFF. The CDR3 bases are TGTGCCAGCAGCACCCGGACAGGGTGGGGGGGCACTGAAGCTTTCTTT.

This clonotype occurred a few times. The V and J genes are TRBV27 and TRBJ2-1, with 9 bases fitting TRBD2. J gave up 2 bases and V 8 bases, and 4 bases lay outside the gene matches. The CDR3 runs to 14 residues. Germline V gene sequence: CDR1 MNHEY, CDR2 SMNVEV (reference sequence). CDR3 loop: CASGREGPYNEQFF. Written as DNA, the CDR3 is TGTGCCAGCGGGCGGGAGGGCCCCTACAATGAGCAGTTCTTC.

About this clonotype: The junction differs from germline at one of its ends, possibly a read error. The rearrangement uses TRBV6-6 and TRBJ1-4; D is ambiguous. Germline lookup yields CDR1 MNHNY and CDR2 SVGAGI (reference sequence). The CDR3 is 16 amino acids. Here the CDR3 reads CASSYELSATSEKLFF. As DNA, the CDR3 is TGTGCCAGCAGTTATGAACTGAGCGCAACTAGTGAAAAACTGTTTTTT.

The rearrangement links TRBV29-1 to TRBJ2-1; 8 bases are a match to TRBD1. V gave up 7 bases and J gave up 2 bases; unmatched junction bases: 10. This CDR3 contains 15 residues. The germline V gene has CDR1 SQVTM and CDR2 ANQGSEA. CDR3 sequence: CSGSGGTGPYNEQFF. CDR3 nucleotide sequence: TGCAGCGGTTCAGGCGGGACAGGCCCCTACAATGAGCAGTTCTTC.

This chain connects TRBV18 to TRBJ2-6, with a possible D match to TRBD1 (5 bases). V was shortened by 2 bases and J by 2 bases, with 7 bases between the two germline ends. This CDR3 has 15 residues. The germline CDR1 and CDR2 sequences are KGHSH and LQKENI. CDR3 amino acids: CASSPSGTGANVLTF. CDR3 sequence (DNA): TGTGCCAGCTCACCATCAGGGACTGGGGCCAACGTCCTGACTTTC. The full variable domain, with the rest looked up from reference TRBV18 and TRBJ2-6, is NAGVMQNPRHLVRRRGQEARLRCSPMKGHSHVYWYRQLPEEGLKFMVYLQKENIIDESGMPKERFSAEFPKEGPSILRIQQVVRGDSAAYFCASSPSGTGANVLTFGAGSRLTVL.

The rearrangement links TRBV11-3 to TRBJ2-1, with 9 bases identical to TRBD1. The CDR3 runs to 14 residues. The V segment lost 4 bases and the J segment 7 bases; nucleotides outside the gene matches: 5. The germline CDR1 and CDR2 sequences are SGHNT and YENEEA. The chain's CDR3 is CASSSGTGSNEQFF. The CDR3 DNA follows: TGTGCCAGCAGCTCCGGGACAGGGTCAAATGAGCAGTTCTTC.

The V and J genes are TRBV29-1 and TRBJ2-4; weak D call: TRBD1 (5 bases). Trimming pared 3 bases from V and 14 bases from J, leaving 20 bases between. Germline CDR1 SQVTM, CDR2 ANQGSEA. CDR3 size: 13 residues. CDR3 bases: TGCAGCGTTGATGGGGCAGAGGCACGGAAGAAGTACTTC. Residues: CSVDGAEARKKYF.